A single T cell receptor (beta chain) is shown here with its context. These data originate in a study of blood T cell repertoires in COVID-19. This CDR3 has 14 residues. Germline V CDR1 and CDR2: LGHDT, YNNKEL (reference sequence). Trimming removed 2 bases from V and 0 bases from J; junction bases left unmatched: 1. Source study methods: Counts of nucleated cells, estimated from reference gene primer amplification, were obtained. Profiled with immunoSEQ multiplex PCR; TCRdb holds only in-frame clones, not every one. Clonal size and the V and J genes are those of that table, whereas D and trimming came from the DNA. This sample has tens of thousands of clones, with over 65% found just once.

The sequence was obtained from a human donor in a cohort sampled during active COVID-19. Sequencing was done on a sample of peripheral blood. The rearrangement links TRBV3-1 (or the pseudogene TRBV3-2) to TRBJ2-7; 7 bases are shared with TRBD2. CDR3 DNA sequence: TGTGCCAGCAGCCAATGGACTAGCTCCTACGAGCAGTACTTC. It specifies CASSQWTSSYEQYF.